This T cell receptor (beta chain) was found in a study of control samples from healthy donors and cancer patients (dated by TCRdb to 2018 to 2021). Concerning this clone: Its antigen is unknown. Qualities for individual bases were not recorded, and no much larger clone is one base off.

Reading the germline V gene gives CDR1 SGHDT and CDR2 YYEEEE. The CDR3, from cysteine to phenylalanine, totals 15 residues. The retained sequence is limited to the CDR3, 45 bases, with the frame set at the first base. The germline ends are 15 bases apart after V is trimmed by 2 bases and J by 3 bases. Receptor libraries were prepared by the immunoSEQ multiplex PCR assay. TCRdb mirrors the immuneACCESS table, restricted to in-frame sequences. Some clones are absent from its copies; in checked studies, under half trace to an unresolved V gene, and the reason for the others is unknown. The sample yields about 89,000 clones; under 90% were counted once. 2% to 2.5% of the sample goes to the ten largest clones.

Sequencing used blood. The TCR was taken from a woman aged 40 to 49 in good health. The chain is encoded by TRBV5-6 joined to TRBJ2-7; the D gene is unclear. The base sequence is TGTGCCAGCAGCTTTGACGGAGAAAGCCTCTACGAGCAGTACTTC. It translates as CASSFDGESLYEQYF.